The rows below give T cell receptor beta chains drawn from one sample of a study of T cells in Graves' hyperthyroidism and ophthalmopathy. Via MiXCR, TCRdb re-called the multiplex PCR reads, giving one row per CDR3 protein. The table lists around 620,000 distinct CDR3 sequences, around 14% of them singletons. Material for sequencing was blood. These receptors all stem from a woman younger than 30 with Graves' ophthalmopathy. Each CDR3 is given with its conserved first and last residue. A D gene is named only where the DNA matches it firmly. Not every row has a clone size; where given, it reads once, few, many or a size class.

TGTGCCATCAGTGAGTGGGGACAGGGATCCTACGAGCAGTACTTC	CAISEWGQGSYEQYF	TRBD1	TRBV10-3	many	TRBJ2-7
TGTGCCAGCAGTGAGATCGAGACTCTAGGGGGAGGCCACTACAATGAGCAGTTCTTC	CASSEIETLGGGHYNEQFF	NA	TRBV2	many	TRBJ2-1
TGTGCTAGCAGCTTAACCCTCGGAATGCCAGATACGCAGTATTTT	CASSLTLGMPDTQYF	NA	TRBV7-7	many	TRBJ2-3
TGTGCCAGTAGTATGGCATGGGCGGGGATGAACACTGAAGCTTTCTTT	CASSMAWAGMNTEAFF	NA	TRBV19	many	TRBJ1-1
TGCAGTGCTAGTCGTGACAGGGGTCTAGTGCCCTACCTTTCGCAGTATTTT	CSASRDRGLVPYLSQYF	TRBD1	TRBV20-1	NA	TRBJ2-3
TGTGCCAGCAGCCCGTTGGACAGGGTTCTATATGGCTACACCTTC	CASSPLDRVLYGYTF	TRBD1	TRBV7-9	few	TRBJ1-2
TGCAGTGCTAGAGCTAACTATCAAGAGACCCAGTACTTC	CSARANYQETQYF	NA	TRBV20-1	many	TRBJ2-5
TGTGCCACACAAGGGGGCGCGAGCAATCAGCCCCAGCATTTT	CATQGGASNQPQHF	TRBD1	TRBV6-1	few	TRBJ1-5
TGTGCCAGCAGCTTAATGGGGGCTGCTGGAAACACCATATATTTT	CASSLMGAAGNTIYF	NA	TRBV7-2	few	TRBJ1-3
TGTGCCAGCAGTTTACACCTATCCCAGACCTTC	CASSLHLSQTF	NA	TRBV12-3/TRBV12-4	NA	TRBJ2-5
TGTGCCAGCAGCCCAGGGTTAGTAAGCTACAATGAGCAGTTCTTC	CASSPGLVSYNEQFF	NA	TRBV2	many	TRBJ2-1
TGCAGTGCTAGCGTGCAGGGGCCAACTTATAGCAATCAGCCCCAGCATTTT	CSASVQGPTYSNQPQHF	NA	TRBV20-1	NA	TRBJ1-5
TGTGCCAGCGGGGGGACTAGCGGGGTCATCCCGTACTTC	CASGGTSGVIPYF	TRBD2	TRBV2	many	TRBJ2-7